The 13 T cell receptor beta chains below come from one sample, sequenced in a study of T cells in Graves' hyperthyroidism and ophthalmopathy. Using RNA transcripts as the source, TCR beta CDR3 regions were amplified. TCR CDR3 underwent first-round RT-PCR with the HTBI primer set. From the multiplex PCR reads, TCRdb called clonotypes with MiXCR, one entry per CDR3 protein. This sample has around 700,000 distinct CDR3 sequences, with 18% found just once. The sequenced material came from blood. Receptors originate from a woman between 50 and 59 years old with Graves' hyperthyroidism that later progressed to Graves' ophthalmopathy.

The chain is built from TRBV3-1 and TRBJ1-2; 10 nucleotides agree with TRBD1. CDR1 LGHDT and CDR2 YNNKEL come from the germline V gene (reference sequence). V trimming: 0 bases; J trimming: 3 bases; junction bases outside the gene matches: 4. The CDR3 contains 16 residues. CDR3 loop: CASSQESDRGDYGYTF. The CDR3 bases are TGTGCCAGCAGCCAAGAGTCGGACAGGGGGGACTATGGCTACACCTTC.

This chain connects TRBV19 to TRBJ1-2, with TRBD1 as a possible D gene (5 bases). Trimming left V 2 bases short and J 2 bases short, with 15 bases between. The CDR3 loop spans 16 amino acids. Per germline, CDR1 LNHDA and CDR2 SQIVND (reference sequence). This CDR3 is CASSIPTGLLNYGYTF. The CDR3 coding sequence is TGTGCCAGTAGTATACCTACGGGACTTCTGAACTATGGCTACACCTTC.

This clonotype was counted between two and nine times. Given a much more abundant clone one base away, this may be a read error. The gene calls are TRBV5-1 and TRBJ2-3, with D hard to call. The germline V gene encodes CDR1 SGHRS and CDR2 YFSETQ. The CDR3 runs 15 residues. V was shortened by 1 base and J by 0 bases, with 9 bases between the two germline ends. As DNA, the CDR3 is TGCGCCAGCAGCTTGCAGGCAGCTAGCACAGATACGCAGTATTTT. Translated: CASSLQAASTDTQYF.

This clonotype was seen at least ten times. The chain links TRBV5-1 to TRBJ1-1; D call uncertain. CDR1 SGHRS and CDR2 YFSETQ come from the germline V gene. This CDR3 comprises 13 residues. V was shortened by 5 bases and J by 1 base, with 9 bases between the two germline ends. The CDR3 DNA reads as TGCGCCAGCAGAGCTGGCCCGAACACTGAAGCTTTCTTT. Residues: CASRAGPNTEAFF.

This clonotype has only a few counts. CDR3 sequence: CASSYFRDRANYGYTF. The CDR3, as DNA: TGTGCCAGCAGTTACTTCCGGGACCGAGCTAACTATGGCTACACCTTC. The chain links TRBV6-2 or TRBV6-3 to TRBJ1-2; D is perhaps TRBD1 (5 bases). V shed 1 base and J shed 0 bases, with 12 bases lying between them. This CDR3 spans 16 amino acids. The germline CDR1 and CDR2 sequences are MNHEY and SVGEGT.

This chain links TRBV12-5 with TRBJ2-7; maybe TRBD2 (5 bases). The germline V gene has CDR1 LGHNT and CDR2 FRNRAP. Trimming took 2 bases from V and 6 from J, leaving 8 bases between them. The CDR3 contains 12 residues. For the CDR3, the DNA is TGTGCTAGTGGTTTGATGAGCGGCGAGCAGTACTTC. This codes for CASGLMSGEQYF.

This clonotype came up many times. The chain recombines TRBV6-5 with TRBJ1-1; D uncertain. Germline CDR1 MNHEY, CDR2 SVGAGI. V was pared by 0 bases and J by 5 bases, with 13 bases between. This CDR3 is 15 amino acids long. CDR3 in amino acids: CASSYSRQALTEAFF. In DNA form, the CDR3 reads TGTGCCAGCAGTTACTCGAGACAAGCACTAACTGAAGCTTTCTTT.

This chain links TRBV6-1 with TRBJ1-5; tentative D call: TRBD1 (6 bases). V lost 8 bases and J lost 5, with 13 bases in between. Germline values: CDR1 MNHNS, CDR2 SASEGT. The CDR3 is 13 amino acids. In DNA form, the CDR3 reads TGTGCCAGCGGGTCGGACAGATATCAGCCCCAGCATTTT. Its translation: CASGSDRYQPQHF.

The V and J genes are TRBV11-2 and TRBJ2-1, with TRBD2 matching over 12 bases. Germline loops: CDR1 SGHAT, CDR2 FQNNGV. This CDR3 contains 17 residues. Trimming took 3 bases from V and 5 from J; bases not matched to a gene: 8. CDR3 loop: CASSFSSGGVSDNEQFF. As DNA, the CDR3 is TGTGCCAGCAGCTTCTCTAGCGGGGGGGTTTCGGACAATGAGCAGTTCTTC. The full variable domain, with the rest looked up from reference TRBV11-2 and TRBJ2-1, is EAGVAQSPRYKIIEKRQSVAFWCNPISGHATLYWYQQILGQGPKLLIQFQNNGVVDDSQLPKDRFSAERLKGVDSTLKIQPAKLEDSAVYLCASSFSSGGVSDNEQFFGPGTRLTVL.

This chain uses TRBV12-3 or TRBV12-4 with TRBJ2-7; 7 bases are shared with TRBD1. The CDR3 consists of 14 residues. V shed 7 bases, J shed 6 bases, and the junction held 12 bases outside the gene matches. The CDR3 here is CASNDHDRVGEQYF. The CDR3 bases are TGTGCCAGCAATGACCACGACAGGGTGGGCGAGCAGTACTTC.

The chain joins TRBV27 to TRBJ1-5; D remains ambiguous. Per the germline V gene, CDR1 is MNHEY and CDR2 is SMNVEV (reference sequence). The CDR3 has 14 residues. Deletions cut 0 bases from V and 5 bases from J, with 8 bases between. The CDR3: CASSLSGLYQPQHF. The CDR3 DNA is TGTGCCAGCAGTTTATCAGGGCTGTATCAGCCCCAGCATTTT.

The table lists this clonotype with a few counts. This sequence joins TRBV15 and TRBJ1-4; 7 bases agree with TRBD1. Germline assignment: CDR1 LNHNV and CDR2 YYDKDF (reference sequence). The CDR3 contains 14 residues. The V gene end was trimmed by 7 bases and the J gene end by 5 bases; junction bases not matched to a gene: 7. In DNA form, the CDR3 reads TGTGCCACCAACCGAGACAGGGCCAATGAAAAACTGTTTTTT. As protein: CATNRDRANEKLFF.

The V call is TRBV4-2, the J call TRBJ1-4; 7 bases line up with TRBD1. This CDR3 is 15 amino acids long. Germline trimming cut 4 bases from V and 4 bases from J; bases unmatched to any gene: 6. Germline values: CDR1 LGHNA, CDR2 YNFKEQ. This CDR3 is CASSLRDSSNEKLFF. The CDR3 bases are TGTGCCAGCAGCCTCCGGGACAGTAGTAATGAAAAACTGTTTTTT.